The entry that follows covers one T cell receptor beta chain sequence. Sequenced by immunoSEQ multiplex PCR; TCRdb stores in-frame clones only, minus some. The sample records around 84,000 clones, around 86% being singletons. The sample is drawn from a study of blood T cell repertoires in COVID-19. Germline lookup yields CDR1 KGHDR and CDR2 SFDVKD. The CDR3 consists of 15 residues. The ends were cut back, 3 bases at V and 5 bases at J, with 13 bases in the middle. The receptor comes from an older man with active or convalescent COVID-19. The chain joins TRBV24-1 to TRBJ2-1; a weak D match, TRBD2 (7 bases). The sequenced sample was peripheral blood. Written as DNA, the CDR3 is TGTGCCACCAGTGATAGGAGAGGGGGGGACAATGAGCAGTTCTTC. Translated, it gives CATSDRRGGDNEQFF.